The sequence of this T cell receptor (beta chain) was determined in a study of CD8 T cells in Susac syndrome. Findings and caveats of the study: CD8+ clonal expansion in Susac was maximal in TEMRA cells and in active patients.

As regards this clonotype: Its specificity is not known.

From germline, CDR1 is SGHTA and CDR2 FQGNSA. Trimming removed 5 bases from V and 9 bases from J, with 10 bases in between. The CDR3 spans 11 residues. Fulfillment of recently defined diagnostic criteria for definite or probable disease was shown by the patients with Susac syndrome. RNA, at about 0.5 to 1 ug, was reverse transcribed with random hexamers. Coverage of TCR beta CDR3 amplification by immunoSEQ multiplex PCR extended to 54 Vbeta and 13 Jbeta. TCRdb processed the immunoSEQ multiplex PCR reads anew with MiXCR; each CDR3 protein has one entry. There are 75,000 to 95,000 distinct CDR3 sequences in the sample; 96% occur only once, and approximately 0.62% lies in the top ten.

V is TRBV7-2 and J is TRBJ2-5, with D unresolved. This TCR came from a human donor with Susac syndrome. Sample: CD8+ T cells from PBMCs. The CDR3 nucleotides are TGTGCCAGCAGCCTACCCCCGGCCCAGTACTTC. As protein: CASSLPPAQYF.